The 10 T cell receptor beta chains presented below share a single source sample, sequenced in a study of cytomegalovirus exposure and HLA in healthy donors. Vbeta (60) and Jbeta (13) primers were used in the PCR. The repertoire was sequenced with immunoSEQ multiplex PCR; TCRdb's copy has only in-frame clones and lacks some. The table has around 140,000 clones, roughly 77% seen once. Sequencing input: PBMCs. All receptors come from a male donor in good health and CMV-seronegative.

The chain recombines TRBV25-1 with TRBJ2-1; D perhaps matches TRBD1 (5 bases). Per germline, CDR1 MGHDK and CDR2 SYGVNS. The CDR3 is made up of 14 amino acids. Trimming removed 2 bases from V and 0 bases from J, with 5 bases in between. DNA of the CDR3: TGTGCCAGCAGTGAAAGGGGCTCCTACAATGAGCAGTTCTTC. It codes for CASSERGSYNEQFF.

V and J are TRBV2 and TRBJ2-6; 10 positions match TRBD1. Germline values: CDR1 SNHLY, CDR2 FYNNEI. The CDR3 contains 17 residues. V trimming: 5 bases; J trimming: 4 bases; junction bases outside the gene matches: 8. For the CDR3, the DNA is TGTGCCAGCAGTCGGACAGGGGGGGCGTCGGGGGCCAACGTCCTGACTTTC. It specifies CASSRTGGASGANVLTF.

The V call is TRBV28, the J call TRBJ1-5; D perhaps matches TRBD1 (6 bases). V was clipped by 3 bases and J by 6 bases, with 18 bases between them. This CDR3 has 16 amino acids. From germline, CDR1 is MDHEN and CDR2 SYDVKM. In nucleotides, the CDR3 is TGTGCCAGCAGTTTGCTAAATCAGGGGTACGGTCAGCCCCAGCATTTT. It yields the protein CASSLLNQGYGQPQHF.

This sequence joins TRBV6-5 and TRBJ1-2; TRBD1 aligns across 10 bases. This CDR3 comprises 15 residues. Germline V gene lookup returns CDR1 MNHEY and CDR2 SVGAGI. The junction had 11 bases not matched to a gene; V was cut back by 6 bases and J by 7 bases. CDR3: CASSQDGDRGSGYTF. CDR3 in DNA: TGTGCCAGCAGCCAAGATGGGGACAGGGGTTCTGGCTACACCTTC.

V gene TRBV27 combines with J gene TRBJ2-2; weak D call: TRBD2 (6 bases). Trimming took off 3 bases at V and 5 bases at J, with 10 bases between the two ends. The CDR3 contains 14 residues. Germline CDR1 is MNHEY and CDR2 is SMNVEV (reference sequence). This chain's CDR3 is CASSLLEGTGELFF. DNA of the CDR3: TGTGCCAGCAGTTTGTTGGAGGGGACCGGGGAGCTGTTTTTT.

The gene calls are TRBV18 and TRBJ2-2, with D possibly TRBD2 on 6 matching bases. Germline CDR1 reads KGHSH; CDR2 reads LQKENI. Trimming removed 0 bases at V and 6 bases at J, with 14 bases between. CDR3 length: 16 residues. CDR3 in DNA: TGTGCCAGCTCACCACCGAGCGGGTGGCAGGCCGGGGAGCTGTTTTTT. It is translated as CASSPPSGWQAGELFF. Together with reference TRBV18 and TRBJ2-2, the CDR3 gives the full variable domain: NAGVMQNPRHLVRRRGQEARLRCSPMKGHSHVYWYRQLPEEGLKFMVYLQKENIIDESGMPKERFSAEFPKEGPSILRIQQVVRGDSAAYFCASSPPSGWQAGELFFGEGSRLTVL.

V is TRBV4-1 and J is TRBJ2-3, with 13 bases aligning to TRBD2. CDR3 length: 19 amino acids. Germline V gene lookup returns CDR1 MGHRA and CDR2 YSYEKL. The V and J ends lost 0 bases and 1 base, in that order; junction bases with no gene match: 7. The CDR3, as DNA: TGCGCCAGCAGCCAAGATCGAACTAGCGGGAGGGCCGGCACAGATACGCAGTATTTT. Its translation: CASSQDRTSGRAGTDTQYF.

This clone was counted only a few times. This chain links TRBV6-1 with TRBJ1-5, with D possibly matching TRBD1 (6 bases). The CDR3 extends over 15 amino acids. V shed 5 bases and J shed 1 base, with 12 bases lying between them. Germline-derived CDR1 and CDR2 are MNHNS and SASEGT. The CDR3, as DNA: TGTGCCAGCAGTCCGAGCAGGGGAAGCAATCAGCCCCAGCATTTT. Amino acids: CASSPSRGSNQPQHF.

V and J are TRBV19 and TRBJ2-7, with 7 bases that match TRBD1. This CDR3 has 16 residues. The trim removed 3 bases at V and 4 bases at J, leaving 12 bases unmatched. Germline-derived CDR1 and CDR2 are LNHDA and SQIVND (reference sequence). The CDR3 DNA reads TGTGCCAGTAGTATTGGATCTTCGGGACAGAGGTACGAGCAGTACTTC. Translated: CASSIGSSGQRYEQYF.

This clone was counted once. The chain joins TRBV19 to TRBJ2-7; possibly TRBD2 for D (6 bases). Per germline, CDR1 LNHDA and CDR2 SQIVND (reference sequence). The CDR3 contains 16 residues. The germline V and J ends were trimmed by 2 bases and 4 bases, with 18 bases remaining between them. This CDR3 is CASSIKETVGTYEQYF. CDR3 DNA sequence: TGTGCCAGTAGTATAAAAGAAACTGTCGGGACTTACGAGCAGTACTTC. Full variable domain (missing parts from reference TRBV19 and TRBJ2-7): DGGITQSPKYLFRKEGQNVTLSCEQNLNHDAMYWYRQDPGQGLRLIYYSQIVNDFQKGDIAEGYSVSREKKESFPLTVTSAQKNPTAFYLCASSIKETVGTYEQYFGPGTRLTVT.